A selection of T cell receptor beta chains follows, all from one sample in a study of T cells in Graves' hyperthyroidism and ophthalmopathy. TCRdb reanalysed the multiplex PCR reads using MiXCR and keeps one entry per CDR3 protein. Here the sample spans hundreds of thousands of distinct CDR3 sequences, more than 45% being singletons. Specimen: peripheral blood or thyroid tissue (not recorded which). These receptors came from a woman under 30 with Graves' hyperthyroidism. The CDR3 runs from the conserved cysteine through the conserved F or W. The D gene is left open where the match is weak. The listing skips clone size in some rows; elsewhere it reads once, few, many or a size class.

TRBD1	TRBJ1-6	TRBV11-2	few	CASSQVGGDNSPLHF	TGCGCCAGCAGCCAAGTAGGGGGCGATAATTCACCCCTCCACTTT
.	TRBJ2-5	TRBV12-3/TRBV12-4	.	CASSPGPLETQYF	TGTGCCAGCAGCCCCGGGCCTTTGGAGACCCAGTACTTC
.	TRBJ1-6	TRBV7-9	once	CAWTGSSYNSPLHF	TGTGCCTGGACTGGGAGCTCCTATAATTCACCCCTCCACTTT
.	TRBJ1-1	TRBV7-9	.	CASSLDGPMNTEAFF	TGTGCCAGCAGCTTAGATGGACCGATGAACACTGAAGCTTTCTTT
.	TRBJ1-1	TRBV10-3	many	CAITGGTEAFF	TGTGCCATCACTGGGGGCACTGAAGCTTTCTTT
.	TRBJ2-5	TRBV5-5	few	CASSLISGRETQYF	TGTGCCAGCAGCTTGATCAGCGGGCGAGAGACCCAGTACTTC
TRBD1	TRBJ1-2	TRBV20-1	.	CSARNRDRGPRYTF	TGCAGTGCTAGAAATCGGGACAGGGGCCCTCGCTACACCTTC
.	TRBJ1-2	TRBV19	many	CASTAPNYGYTF	TGTGCCAGTACTGCCCCAAACTATGGCTACACCTTC
.	TRBJ1-1	TRBV19	few	CAWNRQHTEAFF	TGTGCCTGGAACCGACAGCACACTGAAGCTTTCTTT
TRBD1	TRBJ2-5	TRBV20-1	many	CSAREGRTGRETQYF	TGCAGTGCTAGAGAGGGAAGGACAGGGAGGGAGACCCAGTACTTC